This T cell receptor (beta chain) was observed in a study of T cell responses to AZD1222 COVID-19 vaccine. Trimming cost V 3 bases and J 7 bases, with 4 bases left between them. The CDR3 covers 12 residues. Germline V lookup: CDR1 LNHDA, CDR2 SQIVND (reference sequence). Profiled with immunoSEQ multiplex PCR; TCRdb holds only in-frame clones, not every one. The data show 150,000 to 200,000 clones, approximately 92% seen once. The V call is TRBV19, the J call TRBJ1-6; D is ambiguous. Sample: peripheral blood, taken on day 0 of AZD1222 vaccination. The sequence derives from an adult in good health. CDR3 region: CASSIGNSPLHF. In DNA, the CDR3 is TGTGCCAGTAGTATTGGAAATTCACCCCTCCACTTT.